Listed here is a single TCR beta chain. This receptor's antigen is unknown. The junction shows a germline mismatch at one end, possibly a read error. The data stem from a study of PD-1 blockade in mismatch repair-deficient tumors (dated by TCRdb to about 2017). About the full investigation: The trial enrolled 86 consecutive patients with more than ten mismatch repair-deficient cancer types between late 2013 and late 2016, all previously treated and progressing. Tumor-associated T cell clones were tracked in the peripheral blood of patients responding to PD-1 blockade by deep sequencing of TCR CDR3 regions.

CDR3 length: 17 amino acids, cysteine to phenylalanine. Just the 51-base CDR3 DNA is kept, in frame starting at base 1. The germline V gene specifies SGHRS as CDR1 and YFSETQ as CDR2. Mismatch repair deficiency in every enrolled patient was established by polymerase chain reaction or immunohistochemistry. TCR sequencing was performed for a few patients who responded to pembrolizumab therapy. The phase II trial prospectively tested pembrolizumab PD-1 blockade in advanced mismatch repair-deficient cancers regardless of tissue of origin. Peripheral blood T cell samples were gathered serially, both before PD-1 blockade started and at multiple time points afterward. The timing of each blood sample was reported as weeks after the first dose of pembrolizumab. Library preparation employed the immunoSEQ multiplex PCR assay. The clones in this table, taken by TCRdb from immuneACCESS, are in-frame only. Not every clone is retained; where verified, under half of the shortfall comes from an unresolved V gene, and the cause of the rest is unknown. This sample gives around 10,000 clones in total; 75% to 90% of them show up just once. The top ten hold about 1% of the sample.

Study-wide findings and limitations: Rapid expansion after pembrolizumab followed by contraction, generally before radiologic responses, was shown by tumor-resident clones, which were often undetectable in blood before treatment.

The rearrangement joined TRBV5-1 to TRBJ1-3; TRBD1 agrees with 8 junctional bases. The receptor's source is an adult with mismatch repair-deficient cancer. The sequences come from PBMCs, collected less than 47 weeks after starting pembrolizumab. The CDR3 loop reads CASSAGTGLFSRNTIYF. The sequenced DNA: TGCGCCAGCAGCGCCGGGACAGGTCTCTTCTCTCGAAACACCATATATTTT.